This is a list of T cell receptor beta chains from one sample in a study of shared clonotypes between healthy human individuals. Measured with immunoSEQ multiplex PCR; TCRdb has only the in-frame clones, and not every one. This sample carries roughly 2.1 million clones, 85% to 95% of them seen once, and the ten largest clones take 1.5% to 2%. Sample: naive CD8+ T cells from PBMCs. The receptors originated from a man aged 18 to 30 in good health. Some clones in this sample may be carry-over from other donors' samples. CDR3s include the opening cysteine and the closing phenylalanine or tryptophan. D genes are given only for firm matches. Rows give clone size only sometimes, using once, few, many, or a class for an expanded clone.

V gene	clone size	D gene	CDR3 length	J gene	CDR3 protein	CDR3 DNA
TRBV30	NA	NA	18	TRBJ1-6	CAWSVRWGTEAHNSPLHF	TGTGCCTGGAGTGTACGGTGGGGGACGGAAGCCCATAATTCACCCCTCCACTTT
TRBV15	NA	NA	13	TRBJ2-3	CATSGVVTDTQYF	TGTGCCACCAGCGGTGTAGTCACAGATACGCAGTATTTT
TRBV29-1	NA	TRBD1	12	TRBJ1-1	CSVPGGGRRVFF	TGCAGCGTCCCAGGGGGGGGGCGCCGGGTTTTCTTT
TRBV6-4	once	NA	18	TRBJ2-1	CASSDKNTVGSSYNEQFF	TGTGCCAGCAGTGACAAAAATACGGTGGGGAGCTCCTACAATGAGCAGTTCTTC
TRBV7-2	NA	NA	15	TRBJ2-1	CASSSRQGSYNEQFF	TGTGCCAGCAGCTCCAGGCAGGGTTCCTACAATGAGCAGTTCTTC
TRBV15	NA	NA	15	TRBJ1-5	CATSRDRVTNQPQHF	TGTGCCACCAGCAGAGATAGGGTGACCAATCAGCCCCAGCATTTT
TRBV7-2	NA	TRBD1	13	TRBJ2-7	CASSSTGTYEQYF	TGTGCCAGCAGCTCGACAGGGACCTACGAGCAGTACTTC
TRBV9	once	TRBD1	16	TRBJ2-1	CASSVDRARSYNEQFF	TGTGCCAGCAGCGTGGACAGGGCACGCTCCTACAATGAGCAGTTCTTC
TRBV7-2	NA	NA	13	TRBJ1-2	CASSLRQNYGYTF	TGTGCCAGCAGCCTAAGACAGAACTATGGCTACACCTTC
TRBV25-1	NA	TRBD2	18	TRBJ2-1	CASSALEGLAGVRDEQFF	TGTGCCAGCAGTGCCCTAGAGGGACTAGCGGGAGTCCGGGATGAGCAGTTCTTC
TRBV27	NA	NA	14	TRBJ2-7	CASAFTTGAYEQYF	TGTGCCAGCGCCTTCACCACAGGCGCCTACGAGCAGTACTTC
TRBV7-8	NA	NA	15	TRBJ2-1	CASSVSGVARNEQFF	TGTGCCAGCAGCGTAAGCGGAGTAGCTAGAAATGAGCAGTTCTTC
TRBV7-6	NA	TRBD2	20	TRBJ2-7	CASSWTWAPGASGSSYEQYF	TGTGCCAGCAGCTGGACCTGGGCCCCTGGTGCTAGCGGTTCCTCCTACGAGCAGTACTTC
TRBV7-8	NA	TRBD2	15	TRBJ2-1	CASSSKSGLANEQFF	TGTGCCAGCAGCTCCAAGTCGGGACTAGCTAATGAGCAGTTCTTC
TRBV28	NA	NA	13	TRBJ2-3	CASKGRETDTQYF	TGTGCCAGCAAGGGCAGGGAGACAGATACGCAGTATTTT
TRBV12-5	NA	NA	16	TRBJ2-5	CASGDSRGDRSVTQYF	TGTGCTAGTGGGGACTCAAGGGGGGATCGAAGCGTGACCCAGTACTTC
TRBV5-5	NA	NA	13	TRBJ2-7	CASSLDRVYEQYF	TGTGCCAGCAGCTTGGACAGGGTCTACGAGCAGTACTTC
TRBV6-6	NA	NA	15	TRBJ2-2	CASSYSPAGPGELFF	TGTGCCAGCAGTTACTCCCCCGCTGGCCCCGGGGAGCTGTTTTTT
TRBV28	NA	NA	16	TRBJ1-2	CASSLIGGEANYGYTF	TGTGCCAGCAGTTTAATTGGCGGGGAAGCTAACTATGGCTACACCTTC
TRBV27	once	NA	14	TRBJ2-7	CASSPGFGGYEQYF	TGTGCCAGCAGTCCTGGCTTCGGGGGCTACGAGCAGTACTTC
TRBV28	NA	NA	11	TRBJ2-7	CASSGPDEQYF	TGTGCCAGCAGTGGGCCGGATGAGCAGTACTTC
TRBV9	NA	TRBD2	14	TRBJ2-2	CASSPRLAAGELFF	TGTGCCAGCAGCCCAAGACTAGCGGCCGGGGAGCTGTTTTTT
TRBV9	NA	NA	16	TRBJ2-1	CASSESPGNSYNEQFF	TGTGCCAGCAGCGAATCCCCCGGAAACTCCTACAATGAGCAGTTCTTC
TRBV9	NA	NA	17	TRBJ2-2	CASSASFSGSSDRELFF	TGTGCCAGCAGCGCCTCCTTTTCCGGCTCATCAGACAGGGAGCTGTTTTTT
TRBV7-2	NA	NA	14	TRBJ2-7	CASSLGDSSYEQYF	TGTGCCAGCAGCCTTGGGGACTCTTCCTACGAGCAGTACTTC
TRBV5-1	NA	TRBD1	16	TRBJ2-1	CASSSTQGVSYNEQFF	TGCGCCAGCAGCTCCACCCAGGGGGTATCCTACAATGAGCAGTTCTTC
TRBV9	NA	NA	13	TRBJ2-7	CASSVDGLSEQYF	TGTGCCAGCAGCGTAGACGGCCTTTCCGAGCAGTACTTC
TRBV27	NA	NA	14	TRBJ2-1	CASSLSPGPNEQFF	TGTGCCAGCAGTTTATCGCCAGGGCCGAATGAGCAGTTCTTC
TRBV7-2	NA	NA	15	TRBJ2-5	CASSDRDGSQETQYF	TGTGCCAGCAGCGATCGGGACGGAAGTCAAGAGACCCAGTACTTC
TRBV30	NA	TRBD2	13	TRBJ2-7	CACLAGGPHEQYF	TGTGCCTGCCTAGCGGGAGGGCCCCACGAGCAGTACTTC
TRBV7-9	once	NA	17	TRBJ1-3	CASSLAPGSVSGNTIYF	TGTGCCAGCAGCTTAGCCCCGGGTTCGGTCTCTGGAAACACCATATATTTT
TRBV28	NA	TRBD1	16	TRBJ2-2	CASSYRGVRGTGELFF	TGTGCCAGCAGCTACAGGGGAGTGAGAGGGACCGGGGAGCTGTTTTTT
TRBV14	once	TRBD1	16	TRBJ2-7	CASSQDPQGALYEQYF	TGTGCCAGCAGCCAAGATCCACAGGGGGCCCTATACGAGCAGTACTTC
TRBV9	NA	TRBD2	14	TRBJ2-5	CASSTSGRGETQYF	TGTGCCAGCAGCACAAGCGGGAGAGGCGAGACCCAGTACTTC
TRBV10-1	once	NA	12	TRBJ2-3	CASSRGTDTQYF	TGCGCCAGCTCCCGGGGCACAGATACGCAGTATTTT
TRBV19	once	TRBD2	16	TRBJ2-7	CASSTPTSGSLYEQYF	TGTGCCAGTAGTACTCCGACTAGCGGGAGCCTCTACGAGCAGTACTTC
TRBV29-1	NA	NA	11	TRBJ2-1	CSVLQNNEQFF	TGCAGCGTTCTCCAAAACAATGAGCAGTTCTTC
TRBV2	NA	TRBD1	16	TRBJ1-5	CASSIDRESGNQPQHF	TGTGCCAGCAGTATCGACAGGGAGTCGGGCAATCAGCCCCAGCATTTT
TRBV6-5	once	NA	16	TRBJ2-7	CASSYSRLPTLYEQYF	TGTGCCAGCAGTTACTCGCGACTACCCACATTGTACGAGCAGTACTTC
TRBV9	NA	NA	13	TRBJ2-7	CASSLTATYEQYF	TGTGCCAGCAGCCTGACTGCGACCTACGAGCAGTACTTC
TRBV7-9	NA	NA	15	TRBJ1-5	CASSFSRDTHQPQHF	TGTGCCAGCAGCTTTAGCCGGGACACACATCAGCCCCAGCATTTT
TRBV28	NA	NA	16	TRBJ2-1	CASSFVVARGGNEQFF	TGTGCCAGCAGTTTTGTGGTAGCTCGAGGGGGCAATGAGCAGTTCTTC
TRBV28	NA	NA	14	TRBJ2-3	CASSLMQVPDTQYF	TGTGCCAGCAGTTTAATGCAGGTTCCAGATACGCAGTATTTT
TRBV11-3	NA	NA	13	TRBJ1-1	CASSSSSNTEAFF	TGTGCCAGCAGCTCGTCCTCGAACACTGAAGCTTTCTTT
TRBV6-5	NA	TRBD1	12	TRBJ1-1	CASNDRGTEAFF	TGTGCCAGCAATGACAGGGGCACTGAAGCTTTCTTT
TRBV6-6	NA	NA	13	TRBJ2-7	CASRSDSPYEQYF	TGTGCCAGCAGGTCAGACAGTCCCTACGAGCAGTACTTC
TRBV11-2	NA	NA	16	TRBJ1-1	CASSPAGRLMNTEAFF	TGTGCCAGCAGCCCAGCGGGACGGCTGATGAACACTGAAGCTTTCTTT
TRBV7-9	NA	NA	15	TRBJ2-1	CASSLGLVVNNEQFF	TGTGCCAGCAGCTTAGGACTAGTTGTGAACAATGAGCAGTTCTTC
TRBV10-2	NA	NA	14	TRBJ1-2	CASSEVTANYGYTF	TGCGCCAGCAGTGAGGTTACAGCTAACTATGGCTACACCTTC